These T cell receptor beta chains were read from a single sample in a study of T cell responses to AZD1222 COVID-19 vaccine. Some clones are missing from TCRdb's copy, which holds only in-frame ones; the method was immunoSEQ multiplex PCR. The sample records over 150,000 clones, 92% being singletons. The specimen was peripheral blood, collected on day 0 of MenACWY control vaccination. All receptors come from an adult in good health. CDR3s include the opening cysteine and the closing phenylalanine or tryptophan. D genes are given only for firm matches. Size tells how often a clone was seen (once, few, many) or the class of an expanded clone, and some rows leave it out.

>TRBJ2-2|NA|TRBD1|TRBV7-6
CASSLRTGGSSNTGELFF
TGTGCCAGCAGCCTTCGGACAGGGGGCAGCTCGAACACCGGGGAGCTGTTTTTT
>TRBJ1-1|NA|NA|TRBV7-2
CASSIQGGYSAEAFF
TGTGCCAGCAGCATACAGGGTGGTTATAGCGCTGAAGCTTTCTTT
>TRBJ1-5|NA|NA|TRBV7-9
CASSSGRWPQHF
TGTGCCAGCAGCTCAGGCCGTTGGCCCCAGCATTTT
>TRBJ1-3|NA|TRBD1|TRBV19
CASSPTGDSGNTIYF
TGTGCCAGTAGCCCCACAGGGGATTCTGGAAACACCATATATTTT
>TRBJ1-2|NA|TRBD1|TRBV11-3
CASSLDITGQDFDYTF
TGTGCCAGCAGCTTAGATATAACGGGACAGGATTTCGACTACACCTTC
>TRBJ1-1|NA|NA|TRBV5-6
CASTLRRGKNEAFF
TGTGCCAGCACCCTGAGGAGGGGGAAGAATGAAGCTTTCTTT
>TRBJ2-5|NA|NA|TRBV9
CASSSSQETQYF
TGTGCCAGCTCCTCTTCCCAAGAGACCCAGTACTTC
>TRBJ2-1|NA|TRBD1|TRBV6-5
CASSPGQGQSQFF
TGTGCCAGCAGTCCTGGACAGGGTCAATCTCAGTTCTTC
>TRBJ1-2|NA|NA|TRBV28
CASSLQGNYGYTF
TGTGCCAGCAGTTTACAGGGGAATTATGGCTACACCTTC
>TRBJ2-1|NA|NA|TRBV27
CASSFPGASYNEQFF
TGTGCCAGCAGTTTCCCGGGAGCCTCCTACAATGAGCAGTTCTTC
>TRBJ2-7|NA|TRBD2|TRBV10-3
CAISVGLAGGHEQYF
TGTGCCATCAGTGTGGGACTAGCGGGCGGGCACGAGCAGTACTTC
>TRBJ2-3|NA|TRBD1|TRBV28
CASRGTGPTDTQYF
TGTGCCAGCAGGGGGACAGGACCCACAGATACGCAGTATTTT
>TRBJ1-2|NA|NA|TRBV28
CASSLEWGVGDGYTF
TGTGCCAGCAGTTTAGAGTGGGGGGTCGGGGATGGCTACACCTTC
>TRBJ1-1|NA|TRBD1|TRBV28
CASRLTGGTEAFF
TGTGCCAGCCGCCTCACAGGGGGCACTGAAGCTTTCTTT
>TRBJ1-5|once|NA|TRBV24-1
CATSDFRDPRGNQPQHF
TGTGCCACCAGTGATTTTCGGGACCCCAGGGGCAATCAGCCCCAGCATTTT
>TRBJ2-3|NA|TRBD1|TRBV10-3
CAISETDRVTDTQYF
TGTGCCATCAGTGAGACGGACAGGGTGACAGATACGCAGTATTTT
>TRBJ1-2|NA|TRBD1|TRBV27
CASSLGTEANYGYTF
TGTGCCAGCAGTTTGGGGACAGAAGCTAACTATGGCTACACCTTC
>TRBJ1-1|NA|NA|TRBV5-1
CASSLAAGANTEAFF
TGCGCCAGCAGCTTGGCGGCAGGGGCGAACACTGAAGCTTTCTTT